This T cell receptor beta chain stems from a study of T cells in Graves' hyperthyroidism and ophthalmopathy. Study in general: Peripheral blood was taken when the disease was first diagnosed, before any treatment began. Overall study results and limits: In validation, the model predicted ophthalmopathy. These predictions came a median approximately six months before onset.

The table lists this clonotype with many counts. What it binds is not known. Subjects with ophthalmopathy showed a Clinical Activity Score no lower than 3, a NOSPECS grade no lower than 4, and a duration shorter than 3 months. On the basis of clinical symptoms, serum thyroxine and TRAb, thyroid ultrasound and orbital computed tomography, diagnoses were made. Amplified TCR beta CDR3 regions came from RNA transcripts. A first-round RT-PCR of the TCR CDR3 used the HTBI primer set. Via MiXCR, TCRdb re-called the multiplex PCR reads, giving one row per CDR3 protein. The sample has around 370,000 distinct CDR3 sequences; under 20% are singletons. The CDR3 has 17 amino acids. CDR1 is MRHNA and CDR2 is SNTAGT in the germline V gene. Trimming removed 8 bases from V and 0 bases from J, with 17 bases in between.

Sequenced: blood. The TCR was taken from a man aged 18 to 35 with Graves' ophthalmopathy. This chain links TRBV6-4 with TRBJ1-6; weak D call: TRBD1 (5 bases). This CDR3 is CASLEGVGRSYNSPLHF. The CDR3 DNA follows: TGTGCCAGCCTTGAAGGTGTGGGGCGCTCCTATAATTCACCCCTCCACTTT.